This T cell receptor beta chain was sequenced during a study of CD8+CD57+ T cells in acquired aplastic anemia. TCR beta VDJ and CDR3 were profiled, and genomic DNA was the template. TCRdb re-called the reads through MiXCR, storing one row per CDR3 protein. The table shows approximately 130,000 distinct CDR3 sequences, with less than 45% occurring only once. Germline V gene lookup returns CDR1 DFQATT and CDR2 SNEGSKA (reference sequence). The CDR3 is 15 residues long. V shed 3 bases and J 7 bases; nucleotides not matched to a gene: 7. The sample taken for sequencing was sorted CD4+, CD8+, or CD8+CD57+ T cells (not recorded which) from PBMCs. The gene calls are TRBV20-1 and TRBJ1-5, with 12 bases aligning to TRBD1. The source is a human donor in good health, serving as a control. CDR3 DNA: TGCAGTGCTAGTAAACGGGACAGGGGGCCGCAGCCCCAGCATTTT. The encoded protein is CSASKRDRGPQPQHF.